This TCR beta chain emerged from a study of neoadjuvant anti-PD-1 for oral cavity cancer. V lost 5 bases to trimming and J lost 7 bases; unmatched junction nucleotides: 10. Per the germline V gene, CDR1 is SGHTA and CDR2 is FQGNSA. CDR3 size: 16 residues. Here immunoSEQ multiplex PCR was the method, and the copy in TCRdb shows in-frame clones only, minus some. Counted here are 16,000 or so clones, about 61% occurring once; the ten biggest clones make up around 2.8%. Findings and limits, study-wide: Higher pretreatment Treg/Th17 ratios tracked higher pretreatment blood clonality.

This clone turned up a few times. Its target is not known. This TCR came from a person between 35 and 79 years old with oral cavity squamous cell carcinoma. J is TRBJ2-1 and V is TRBV7-2; TRBD2 matches at 11 bases. The source material was PBMCs, sampled before nivolumab (anti-PD-1) treatment. The CDR3 DNA is TGTGCCAGCAGCCACCTGGGTACTAGCGGGAGAAATGAGCAGTTCTTC. Translated, it gives CASSHLGTSGRNEQFF.